Each of the 24 T cell receptor beta chains below was sequenced from the same sample in a study of identical twins (dated by TCRdb to between 2015 and 2016). The library was produced with 5' RACE. The sequencer listed for this sample is Illumina HiSeq 2000. TCRdb applied fastp at Q25 and MiXCR to the public reads, then kept only in-frame beta chains. Rows with one shared CDR3 protein collapse into an entry with the most common genes and DNA. The sample profile shows 1.5 million to 2 million distinct CDR3 sequences; under 35% of them were found once. The biggest ten clones account for roughly 0.3% of the sample. Material: cord blood. Every receptor here comes from a newborn girl in good health.

The chain recombines TRBV4-1 with TRBJ2-1; TRBD2 matches 10 bases. Germline V gene lookup returns CDR1 MGHRA and CDR2 YSYEKL. V dropped 6 bases and J dropped 6; count of bases not matched to a gene: 8. This CDR3 contains 15 residues. The CDR3 region is CASRTLAGISNEQFF. The CDR3 DNA reads as TGCGCCAGCAGGACACTAGCGGGGATCTCCAATGAGCAGTTCTTC.

This clonotype appeared once. This chain connects TRBV20-1 to TRBJ2-1; D is unresolved. V was pared by 0 bases and J by 4 bases, with 10 bases between. CDR1 and CDR2 from the germline V gene are DFQATT and SNEGSKA (reference sequence). The CDR3 length is 14 residues. The CDR3 bases are TGCAGTGCTAGAGAAAGCCTAGGTTACAATGAGCAGTTCTTC. This codes for CSARESLGYNEQFF.

This sequence joins TRBV12-3 or TRBV12-4 and TRBJ2-7; a weak D match, TRBD2 (5 bases). The CDR3 extends over 15 amino acids. The ends were cut back, 3 bases at V and 1 base at J, with 13 bases in the middle. CDR3 loop: CASSFGSAESYEQYF. The CDR3 region has the DNA TGTGCCAGCAGTTTCGGTAGCGCGGAATCCTACGAGCAGTACTTC.

This clonotype was counted only a few times. This rearrangement joins TRBV20-1 to TRBJ2-5; D is perhaps TRBD1 (6 bases). There are 11 residues in the CDR3. Looked up from germline, CDR1 is DFQATT and CDR2 is SNEGSKA (reference sequence). With 6 bases removed from V and 5 bases from J, the gap between germline ends came to 10 bases. In nucleotides, the CDR3 is TGCAGTGCGGTACAGGGCGAGACCCAGTACTTC. This sequence encodes CSAVQGETQYF.

This clonotype was counted between two and nine times. The chain combines TRBV11-2 with TRBJ2-1; D not certain. There are 16 residues in the CDR3. Germline CDR1 SGHAT, CDR2 FQNNGV. Trimming removed 5 bases from V and 3 bases from J, with 17 bases in between. The CDR3 loop is CASSPRPRRLYNEQFF. The CDR3 DNA reads as TGTGCCAGCAGCCCCCGACCACGACGCCTCTACAATGAGCAGTTCTTC. Full variable domain (rest looked up from reference TRBV11-2 and TRBJ2-1): EAGVAQSPRYKIIEKRQSVAFWCNPISGHATLYWYQQILGQGPKLLIQFQNNGVVDDSQLPKDRFSAERLKGVDSTLKIQPAKLEDSAVYLCASSPRPRRLYNEQFFGPGTRLTVL.

In nucleotides, the CDR3 is TGTGCCAGCTCACCAGGGACAGACCTTTATCAGCCCCAGCATTTT. This encodes CASSPGTDLYQPQHF. The chain carries TRBV18 and TRBJ1-5; TRBD1 matches at 7 bases. The V segment lost 2 bases and the J segment 5 bases; nucleotides outside the gene matches: 6. The CDR3 loop spans 15 amino acids. Germline V lookup: CDR1 KGHSH, CDR2 LQKENI.

This clonotype was seen only a few times. This chain connects TRBV6-5 to TRBJ2-2; D gene ambiguous. The V end lost 2 bases, the J end lost 2 bases, and 9 bases lay between the germline ends. CDR3 length: 15 amino acids. CDR1 is MNHEY and CDR2 is SVGAGI in the germline V gene. CDR3 nucleotide sequence: TGTGCCAGCAGTTACGGGCAGGAAAACACCGGGGAGCTGTTTTTT. This codes for CASSYGQENTGELFF.

This clonotype turned up a few times. The V call is TRBV2, the J call TRBJ1-1; D is perhaps TRBD1 (5 bases). CDR3 length equals 14 residues. Per the germline V gene, CDR1 is SNHLY and CDR2 is FYNNEI. V was trimmed by 0 bases and J by 3 bases, leaving 8 bases between them. For the CDR3, the DNA is TGTGCCAGCAGTGAAGCGGGGGGGGACACTGAAGCTTTCTTT. Encoded protein: CASSEAGGDTEAFF.

This clonotype was found a few times. V gene TRBV6-5 combines with J gene TRBJ2-1; D unclear. V was clipped by 7 bases and J by 9 bases, with 25 bases between them. The CDR3 loop spans 16 amino acids. Per the germline V gene, CDR1 is MNHEY and CDR2 is SVGAGI. The CDR3 is CASNNNRLLQSREQFF. The CDR3 coding sequence is TGTGCCAGCAATAACAACCGACTCCTTCAAAGTCGTGAGCAGTTCTTC.

The V and J genes are TRBV4-2 and TRBJ2-2; tentative D call: TRBD2 (6 bases). Trimming cost V 4 bases and J 1 base, with 10 bases left between them. Looked up from germline, CDR1 is LGHNA and CDR2 is YNFKEQ. The CDR3 has 15 residues. The CDR3 loop is CASSRGSGNTGELFF. The CDR3 bases are TGTGCCAGCAGCCGGGGTAGCGGGAACACCGGGGAGCTGTTTTTT.

Points on this clonotype: One junction end disagrees with the germline gene, perhaps due to a read error. V gene TRBV4-1 combines with J gene TRBJ2-5; TRBD2 matches 11 bases. Per the germline V gene, CDR1 is MGHRA and CDR2 is YSYEKL. This CDR3 region has 19 residues. The CDR3 is CASNQGLFLAGGLYNEQYF. The CDR3 DNA sequence: TGCGCCAGCAACCAAGGTTTATTTTTAGCGGGGGGGTTGTACAATGAGCAGTACTTC.

Remarks on this clonotype: This may come from a read error, since a much larger clone is one base off. V is TRBV6-1 and J is TRBJ1-2, with D possibly TRBD1 on 5 matching bases. The germline gives CDR1 MNHNS, CDR2 SASEGT. CDR3 length: 13 residues. V lost 6 bases, J lost 4 bases, and 12 bases lay in between. Here the CDR3 reads CASRLDSPYGYTF. Here the CDR3 DNA reads TGTGCCAGCAGGCTCGACAGCCCCTATGGCTACACCTTC.

This clonotype occurred many times. The rearrangement links TRBV29-1 to TRBJ1-2, with 7 bases matching TRBD1. The CDR3 has 12 residues. The V segment lost 8 bases and the J segment 0 bases; nucleotides outside the gene matches: 3. Germline lookup yields CDR1 SQVTM and CDR2 ANQGSEA. The CDR3 nucleotides read TGCAGCTCCAGGGGGTCTAACTATGGCTACACCTTC. Translated, it gives CSSRGSNYGYTF.

This chain links TRBV19 with TRBJ2-7, with no clear D. V shed 5 bases and J shed 4 bases, with 15 bases lying between them. The CDR3 consists of 14 residues. Germline V CDR1 and CDR2: LNHDA, SQIVND (reference sequence). The CDR3 DNA reads as TGTGCCAGTAGTCCTCGCTCTTTGGCTTACGAGCAGTACTTC. Amino acids: CASSPRSLAYEQYF. Full variable domain (remainder filled in from reference TRBV19 and TRBJ2-7): DGGITQSPKYLFRKEGQNVTLSCEQNLNHDAMYWYRQDPGQGLRLIYYSQIVNDFQKGDIAEGYSVSREKKESFPLTVTSAQKNPTAFYLCASSPRSLAYEQYFGPGTRLTVT.

V is TRBV6-6 and J is TRBJ2-7; no reliable D call. Germline values: CDR1 MNHNY, CDR2 SVGAGI (reference sequence). This CDR3 is 16 amino acids long. The V and J ends lost 2 bases and 7 bases respectively, with 21 bases between them. The CDR3 reads CASSYRTDPLYNEQYF. The DNA of the CDR3 is TGTGCCAGCAGTTACCGCACAGATCCGCTCTACAATGAGCAGTACTTC.

V is TRBV29-1 and J is TRBJ1-4; D is perhaps TRBD1 (6 bases). Trimming left V 4 bases short and J 8 bases short, with 11 bases between. Germline CDR1 SQVTM, CDR2 ANQGSEA. The CDR3 runs 12 residues. The CDR3 spells CSVGRGGEKLFF. CDR3 sequence (DNA): TGCAGCGTTGGCAGGGGTGGGGAAAAACTGTTTTTT.

This clonotype was recorded a few times. The chain joins TRBV20-1 to TRBJ2-1, with D maybe TRBD2 (6 bases). The CDR3 contains 14 residues. Between the trimmed V and J ends, which lost 3 bases and 8 bases, there was a span of 17 bases. In germline, CDR1 is DFQATT, CDR2 SNEGSKA (reference sequence). CDR3 sequence reads: CSARRDQSLYEQFF. CDR3 sequence (DNA): TGCAGTGCTAGGCGGGACCAGTCCTTGTATGAGCAGTTCTTC.

This clonotype was seen repeatedly, ten times or more. The chain employs TRBV29-1 and TRBJ2-7, with unresolved D. V lost 1 base and J 3 bases, leaving 4 bases between the germline ends. The germline V gene has CDR1 SQVTM and CDR2 ANQGSEA. The CDR3 is 11 residues long. Here the CDR3 DNA reads TGCAGCGTTGAAGTTTACTACGAGCAGTACTTC. This sequence encodes CSVEVYYEQYF.

This clonotype was counted a few times. The rearrangement links TRBV6-1 to TRBJ2-7; D is undetermined. CDR1 is MNHNS and CDR2 is SASEGT in the germline V gene. The V end lost 6 bases, the J end lost 1 base, and 13 bases lay between the germline ends. The CDR3 spans 14 residues. The CDR3: CASRDVGSSYEQYF. The CDR3 nucleotides are TGTGCCAGCAGGGACGTCGGGTCTTCCTACGAGCAGTACTTC.

This clonotype appeared a few times. The chain joins TRBV20-1 to TRBJ2-3; D gene unclear. This CDR3 is 15 amino acids long. Trimming removed 3 bases from V and 3 bases from J, with 16 bases in between. Germline lookup yields CDR1 DFQATT and CDR2 SNEGSKA (reference sequence). The CDR3 DNA follows: TGCAGTGCTAGCGACGGCGGACCCTCTACAGATACGCAGTATTTT. Translating gives CSASDGGPSTDTQYF.

The rearrangement joins TRBV3-1 to TRBJ2-5; D remains unclear. The J call is uncertain, as TRBJ2-7 better fits the DNA end. This CDR3 has 18 amino acids. CDR1 is LGHDT and CDR2 is YNNKEL in the germline V gene (reference sequence). CDR3 sequence (DNA): TGTGCCAGCAGCCGAAAGGGCACTTTTAGGGCTAGTTTCCACGAGCAGTACTTC. Residues: CASSRKGTFRASFHEQYF.

This clonotype was recorded at least ten times. The chain carries TRBV7-2 and TRBJ2-3; 9 nucleotides line up with TRBD2. Germline V gene data show CDR1 as SGHTA and CDR2 as FQGNSA. Unmatched junction bases numbered 6, after V lost 5 bases and J lost 6 bases. CDR3 length: 14 residues. The CDR3, as DNA: TGTGCCAGCAGCCCGAGACTAGCGGTGGATACGCAGTATTTT. This translates into CASSPRLAVDTQYF.

This clonotype has only one observation. This chain uses TRBV10-3 with TRBJ1-1; D remains unclear. Germline CDR1 reads ENHRY; CDR2 reads SYGVKD. The CDR3 has 13 residues. Trimming took off 6 bases at V and 0 bases at J, with 8 bases between the two ends. The CDR3 DNA reads as TGTGCCATCAGGGCCCACTTGAACACTGAAGCTTTCTTT. Residues: CAIRAHLNTEAFF.

This chain joins TRBV5-1 and TRBJ2-3, with 8 bases lining up with TRBD2. V lost 1 base, J lost 3 bases, and 4 bases stayed unmatched. The CDR3 sequence is 15 residues long. The V gene's germline CDR1 is SGHRS and CDR2 YFSETQ. The CDR3 DNA reads as TGCGCCAGCAGCTTGTTCCGGGAGGGAACAGATACGCAGTATTTT. Translating gives CASSLFREGTDTQYF.